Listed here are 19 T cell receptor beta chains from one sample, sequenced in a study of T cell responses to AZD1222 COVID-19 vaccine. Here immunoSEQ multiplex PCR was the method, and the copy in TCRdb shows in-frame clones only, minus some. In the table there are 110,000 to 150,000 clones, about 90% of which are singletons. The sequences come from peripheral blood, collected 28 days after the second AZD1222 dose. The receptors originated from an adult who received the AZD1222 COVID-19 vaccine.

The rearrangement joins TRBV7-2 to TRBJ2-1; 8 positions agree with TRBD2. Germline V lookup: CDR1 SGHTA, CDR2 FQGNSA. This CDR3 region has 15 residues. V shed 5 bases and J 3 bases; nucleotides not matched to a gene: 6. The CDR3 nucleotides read TGTGCCAGCAGCGTAACTAGCGGACTCTACAATGAGCAGTTCTTC. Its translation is CASSVTSGLYNEQFF.

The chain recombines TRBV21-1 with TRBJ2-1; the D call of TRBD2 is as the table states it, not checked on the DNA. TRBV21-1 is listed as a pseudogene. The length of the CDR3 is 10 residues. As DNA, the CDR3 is TGTGCCAGCATCGTCAATGAGCAGTTCTTC. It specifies CASIVNEQFF.

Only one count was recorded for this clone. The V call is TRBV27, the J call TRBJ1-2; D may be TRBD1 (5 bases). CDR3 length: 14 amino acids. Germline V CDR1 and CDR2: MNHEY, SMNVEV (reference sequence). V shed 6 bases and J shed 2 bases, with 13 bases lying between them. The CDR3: CASSRTTANYGYTF. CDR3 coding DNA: TGTGCCAGCAGCAGGACGACAGCAAACTATGGCTACACCTTC.

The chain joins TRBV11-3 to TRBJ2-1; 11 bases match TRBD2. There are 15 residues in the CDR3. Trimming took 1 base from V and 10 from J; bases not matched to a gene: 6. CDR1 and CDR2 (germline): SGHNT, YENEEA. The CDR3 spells CASSLAHGTSGEQFF. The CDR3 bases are TGTGCCAGCAGCTTAGCCCACGGGACTAGCGGAGAGCAGTTCTTC.

This CDR3 is CASSPPWRGANTGELFF. Here the CDR3 DNA reads TGCGCCAGCAGCCCCCCATGGAGGGGCGCCAACACCGGGGAGCTGTTTTTT. The chain couples TRBV4-1 to TRBJ2-2, with D maybe TRBD2 (6 bases). The CDR3 length is 17 residues. Trimming took off 4 bases at V and 2 bases at J, with 17 bases between the two ends. Germline V gene data show CDR1 as MGHRA and CDR2 as YSYEKL.

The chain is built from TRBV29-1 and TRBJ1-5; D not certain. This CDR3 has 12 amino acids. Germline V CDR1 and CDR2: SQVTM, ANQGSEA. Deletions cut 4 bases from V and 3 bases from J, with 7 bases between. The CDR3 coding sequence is TGCAGCGTTGGGGGATTCAATCAGCCCCAGCATTTT. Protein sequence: CSVGGFNQPQHF.

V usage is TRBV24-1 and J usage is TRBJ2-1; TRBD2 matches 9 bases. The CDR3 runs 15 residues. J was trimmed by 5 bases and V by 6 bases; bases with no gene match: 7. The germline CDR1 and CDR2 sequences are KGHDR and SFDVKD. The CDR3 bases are TGTGCCACCAGTCCCCTAGCGGGACCCCACAATGAGCAGTTCTTC. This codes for CATSPLAGPHNEQFF.

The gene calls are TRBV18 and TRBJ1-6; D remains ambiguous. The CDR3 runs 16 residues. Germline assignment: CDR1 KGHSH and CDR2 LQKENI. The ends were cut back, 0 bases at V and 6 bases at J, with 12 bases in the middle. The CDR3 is CASSPPWGGGNSPLHF. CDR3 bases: TGTGCCAGCTCACCACCGTGGGGTGGTGGTAATTCACCCCTCCACTTT.

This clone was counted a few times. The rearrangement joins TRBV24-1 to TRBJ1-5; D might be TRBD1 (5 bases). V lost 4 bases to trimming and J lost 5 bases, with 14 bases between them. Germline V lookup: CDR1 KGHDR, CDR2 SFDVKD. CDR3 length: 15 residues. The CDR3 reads CATSEVGQGDQPQHF. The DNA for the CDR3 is TGTGCCACCAGTGAGGTGGGGCAGGGTGATCAGCCCCAGCATTTT.

This CDR3 is CASSLSSGLDEQFF. As DNA, the CDR3 is TGCGCCAGCAGCTTGTCTTCTGGACTAGATGAGCAGTTCTTC. The chain uses TRBV5-1 and TRBJ2-1; 7 bases fit TRBD2. V trimming: 1 base; J trimming: 8 bases; junction bases outside the gene matches: 6. The length of the CDR3 is 14 residues. Germline-derived CDR1 and CDR2 are SGHRS and YFSETQ.

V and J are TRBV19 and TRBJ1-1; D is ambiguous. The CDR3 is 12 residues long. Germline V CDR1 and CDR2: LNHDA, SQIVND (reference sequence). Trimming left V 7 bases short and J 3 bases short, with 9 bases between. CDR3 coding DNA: TGTGCCAGTATAAGGCCCGACACTGAAGCTTTCTTT. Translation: CASIRPDTEAFF. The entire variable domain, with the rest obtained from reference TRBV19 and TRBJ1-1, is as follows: DGGITQSPKYLFRKEGQNVTLSCEQNLNHDAMYWYRQDPGQGLRLIYYSQIVNDFQKGDIAEGYSVSREKKESFPLTVTSAQKNPTAFYLCASIRPDTEAFFGQGTRLTVV.

CDR3 protein: CASSYLGQGNSPLHF. In nucleotides, the CDR3 is TGTGCCAGCAGTTACCTCGGACAGGGAAATTCACCCCTCCACTTT. The V and J genes are TRBV6-5 and TRBJ1-6, with TRBD1 matching 8 bases. With 2 bases clipped from V and 7 bases from J, the junction kept 4 bases outside the gene matches. Germline V CDR1 and CDR2: MNHEY, SVGAGI. This CDR3 region has 15 residues.

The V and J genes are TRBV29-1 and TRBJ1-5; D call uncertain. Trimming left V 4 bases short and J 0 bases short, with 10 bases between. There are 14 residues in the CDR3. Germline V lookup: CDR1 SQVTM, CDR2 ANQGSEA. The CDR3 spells CSVASSNSNQPQHF. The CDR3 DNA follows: TGCAGCGTTGCGAGCAGCAATAGCAATCAGCCCCAGCATTTT.

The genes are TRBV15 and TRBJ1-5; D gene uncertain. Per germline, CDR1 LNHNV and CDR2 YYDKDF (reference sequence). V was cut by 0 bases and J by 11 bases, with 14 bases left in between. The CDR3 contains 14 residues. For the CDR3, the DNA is TGTGCCACCAGCAGAGATCCCGACTTTTCGGCCCAGCATTTT. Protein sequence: CATSRDPDFSAQHF.

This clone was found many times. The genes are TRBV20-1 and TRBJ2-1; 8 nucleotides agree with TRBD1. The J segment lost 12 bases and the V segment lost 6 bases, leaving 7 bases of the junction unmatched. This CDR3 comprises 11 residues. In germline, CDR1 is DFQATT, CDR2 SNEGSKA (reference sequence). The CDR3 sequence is CSAFSRGRQFF. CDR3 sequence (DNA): TGCAGTGCCTTCTCCAGGGGGCGGCAGTTCTTC.

CDR3 nucleotide sequence: TGTGCCTGGGGGGGGGAGAGCTCTGGAAACACCATATATTTT. Translation: CAWGGESSGNTIYF. This sequence joins TRBV28 and TRBJ1-3; TRBD1 is a possible D gene (5 bases). The CDR3 extends over 14 amino acids. The V gene's germline CDR1 is MDHEN and CDR2 SYDVKM. V lost 11 bases and J 0 bases, leaving 14 bases between the germline ends. The full variable domain, its missing parts supplied by reference TRBV28 and TRBJ1-3, is DVKVTQSSRYLVKRTGEKVFLECVQDMDHENMFWYRQDPGLGLRLIYFSYDVKMKEKGDIPEGYSVSREKKERFSLILESASTNQTSMYLCAWGGESSGNTIYFGEGSWLTVV.

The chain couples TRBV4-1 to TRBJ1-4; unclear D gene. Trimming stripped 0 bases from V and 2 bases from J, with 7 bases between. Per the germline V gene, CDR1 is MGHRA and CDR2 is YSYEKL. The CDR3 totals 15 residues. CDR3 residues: CASSQDGPTNEKLFF. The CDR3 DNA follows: TGCGCCAGCAGCCAAGACGGGCCTACTAATGAAAAACTGTTTTTT.

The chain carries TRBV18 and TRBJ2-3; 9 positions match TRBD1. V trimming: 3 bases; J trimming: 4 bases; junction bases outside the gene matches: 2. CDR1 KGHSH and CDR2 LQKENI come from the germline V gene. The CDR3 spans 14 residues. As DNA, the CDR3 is TGTGCCAGCTCACCGGACAGGGGTCCAGATACGCAGTATTTT. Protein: CASSPDRGPDTQYF.

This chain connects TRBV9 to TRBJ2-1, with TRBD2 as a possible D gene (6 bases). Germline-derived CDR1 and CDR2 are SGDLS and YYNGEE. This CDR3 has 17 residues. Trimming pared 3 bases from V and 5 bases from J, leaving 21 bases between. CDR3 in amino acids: CASSASRDYLWDNEQFF. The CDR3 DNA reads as TGTGCCAGCAGCGCGTCGCGGGATTATCTCTGGGACAATGAGCAGTTCTTC.